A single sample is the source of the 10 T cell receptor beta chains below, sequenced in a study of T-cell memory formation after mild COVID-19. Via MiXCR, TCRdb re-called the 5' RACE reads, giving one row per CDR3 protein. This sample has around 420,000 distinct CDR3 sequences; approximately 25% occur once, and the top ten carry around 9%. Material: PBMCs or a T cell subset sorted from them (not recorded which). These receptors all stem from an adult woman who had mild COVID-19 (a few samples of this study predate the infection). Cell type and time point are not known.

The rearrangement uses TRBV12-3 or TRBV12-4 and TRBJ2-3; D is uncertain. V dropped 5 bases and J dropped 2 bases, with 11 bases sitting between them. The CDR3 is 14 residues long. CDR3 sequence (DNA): TGTGCCAGCAGTCGGACGGACCACACAGATACGCAGTATTTT. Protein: CASSRTDHTDTQYF.

CDR3 sequence: CASSSPGQIYEQYF. The CDR3 DNA is TGTGCCAGCAGCTCTCCGGGACAGATCTACGAGCAGTACTTC. This chain connects TRBV5-6 to TRBJ2-7; TRBD1 agrees at 7 bases. Germline V lookup: CDR1 SGHDT, CDR2 YYEEEE. The V gene end was trimmed by 3 bases and the J gene end by 3 bases; junction bases not matched to a gene: 6. The CDR3 spans 14 residues.

In DNA form, the CDR3 reads TGTGCCAGCTCACCACCAGGAGCGAGGAGCACAGATACGCAGTATTTT. Its translation is CASSPPGARSTDTQYF. The V and J genes are TRBV18 and TRBJ2-3; D is uncertain. In germline, CDR1 is KGHSH, CDR2 LQKENI. The CDR3 is 16 residues long. V was pared by 0 bases and J by 0 bases, with 10 bases between.

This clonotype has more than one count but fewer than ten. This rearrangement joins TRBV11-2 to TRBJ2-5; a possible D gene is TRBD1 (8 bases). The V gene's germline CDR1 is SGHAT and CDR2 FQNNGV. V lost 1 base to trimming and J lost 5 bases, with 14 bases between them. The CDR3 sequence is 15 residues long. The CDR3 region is CASSLGRGREETQYF. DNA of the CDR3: TGTGCCAGCAGCTTAGGCAGGGGGCGGGAGGAGACCCAGTACTTC. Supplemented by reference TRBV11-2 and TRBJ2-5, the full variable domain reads EAGVAQSPRYKIIEKRQSVAFWCNPISGHATLYWYQQILGQGPKLLIQFQNNGVVDDSQLPKDRFSAERLKGVDSTLKIQPAKLEDSAVYLCASSLGRGREETQYFGPGTRLLVL.

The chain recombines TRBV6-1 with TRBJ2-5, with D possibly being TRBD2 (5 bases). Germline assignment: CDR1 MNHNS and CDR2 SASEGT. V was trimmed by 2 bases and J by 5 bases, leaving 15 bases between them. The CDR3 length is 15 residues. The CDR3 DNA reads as TGTGCCAGCAGTGAAACGAGGGCCCCCCGGGAGACCCAGTACTTC. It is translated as CASSETRAPRETQYF.

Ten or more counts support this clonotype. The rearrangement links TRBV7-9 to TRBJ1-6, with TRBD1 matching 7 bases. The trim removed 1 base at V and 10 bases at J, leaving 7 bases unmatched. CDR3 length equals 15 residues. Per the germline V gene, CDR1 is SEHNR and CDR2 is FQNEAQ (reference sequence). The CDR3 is CASSLEAGGSSPLHF. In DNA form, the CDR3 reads TGTGCCAGCAGCTTAGAAGCAGGGGGTTCATCACCCCTCCACTTT.

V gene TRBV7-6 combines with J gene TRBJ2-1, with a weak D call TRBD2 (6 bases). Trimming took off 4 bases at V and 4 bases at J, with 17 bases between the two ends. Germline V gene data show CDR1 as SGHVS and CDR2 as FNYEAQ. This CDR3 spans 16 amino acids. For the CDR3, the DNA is TGTGCCAGCAGCTCCGGACCGGGGAGGTCGTACAATGAGCAGTTCTTC. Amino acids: CASSSGPGRSYNEQFF.

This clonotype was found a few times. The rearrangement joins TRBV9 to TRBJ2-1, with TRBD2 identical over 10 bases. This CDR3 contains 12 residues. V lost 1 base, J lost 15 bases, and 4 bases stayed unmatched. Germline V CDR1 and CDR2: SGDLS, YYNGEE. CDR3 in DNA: TGTGCCAGCAGCGTATCGGGACTAGCGCTGTTCTTC. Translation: CASSVSGLALFF. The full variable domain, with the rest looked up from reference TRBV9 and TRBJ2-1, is DSGVTQTPKHLITATGQRVTLRCSPRSGDLSVYWYQQSLDQGLQFLIQYYNGEERAKGNILERFSAQQFPDLHSELNLSSLELGDSALYFCASSVSGLALFFGPGTRLTVL.

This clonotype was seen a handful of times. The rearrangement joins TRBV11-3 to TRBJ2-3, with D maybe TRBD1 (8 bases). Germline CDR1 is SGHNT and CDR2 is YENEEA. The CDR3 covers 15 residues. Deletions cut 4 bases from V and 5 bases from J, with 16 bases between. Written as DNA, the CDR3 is TGTGCCAGCAGCTCCGGACAGGGAGGGAGAGATACGCAGTATTTT. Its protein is CASSSGQGGRDTQYF.

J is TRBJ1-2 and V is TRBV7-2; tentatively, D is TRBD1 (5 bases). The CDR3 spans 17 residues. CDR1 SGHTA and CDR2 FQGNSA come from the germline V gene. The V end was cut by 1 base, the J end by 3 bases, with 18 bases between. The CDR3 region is CASSLVLLRDGDYGYTF. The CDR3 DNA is TGTGCCAGCAGCTTAGTCCTCCTCCGGGACGGGGACTATGGCTACACCTTC.